The next 7 T cell receptor beta chains were all read from a single sample in a study of T cells after yellow fever vaccination. One entry per CDR3 protein results from TCRdb running MiXCR on the 5' RACE reads. In the table there are 400,000 or so distinct CDR3 sequences, roughly 20% of which are singletons. The source material was PBMCs, sampled before the yellow fever booster vaccination. The receptors come from a man between 18 and 29 years old who received the YFV17D yellow fever vaccine.

The rearrangement joins TRBV15 to TRBJ2-1; the D is unclear. The V and J ends lost 4 bases and 2 bases respectively, with 12 bases between them. Germline lookup yields CDR1 LNHNV and CDR2 YYDKDF (reference sequence). CDR3 length: 15 amino acids. The CDR3 is CATSNHTRPYNEQFF. CDR3 in DNA: TGTGCCACCAGCAACCACACGAGGCCCTACAATGAGCAGTTCTTC.

This clonotype was recorded many times. The CDR3 loop reads CSVAEGRGGYTF. The DNA of the CDR3 is TGCAGCGTTGCGGAGGGCCGAGGGGGCTACACCTTC. The chain recombines TRBV29-1 with TRBJ1-2; no definite D call. Germline V gene data show CDR1 as SQVTM and CDR2 as ANQGSEA. V lost 4 bases, J lost 8 bases, and 14 bases lay in between. The CDR3 has 12 residues.

This clonotype has a handful of counts. This rearrangement joins TRBV6-6 to TRBJ2-3; D gene ambiguous. The CDR3 spans 14 residues. The V gene lost 4 bases and the J gene lost 6 bases, with 14 bases spanning the gap. Looked up from germline, CDR1 is MNHNY and CDR2 is SVGAGI (reference sequence). In nucleotides, the CDR3 is TGTGCCAGCAGTTTGGTGGGTAGCAGGGATACGCAGTATTTT. Translated: CASSLVGSRDTQYF.

This clonotype was counted between two and nine times. The chain joins TRBV20-1 to TRBJ2-3; 8 nucleotides align to TRBD1. The CDR3 is made up of 13 amino acids. The ends lost 5 bases at V and 4 bases at J; junction bases unmatched: 5. Looked up from germline, CDR1 is DFQATT and CDR2 is SNEGSKA (reference sequence). CDR3 region: CSALMTGADTQYF. The DNA for the CDR3 is TGCAGTGCTCTTATGACAGGGGCAGATACGCAGTATTTT.

The rearrangement joins TRBV4-2 to TRBJ2-2, with 12 bases aligning to TRBD2. The CDR3 extends over 18 amino acids. V gave up 1 base and J gave up 3 bases; unmatched junction bases: 6. Germline V gene data show CDR1 as LGHNA and CDR2 as YNFKEQ. The CDR3 sequence is CASSQGTSGGPHTGELFF. The CDR3 region has the DNA TGTGCCAGCAGCCAAGGTACTAGCGGGGGGCCTCACACCGGGGAGCTGTTTTTT.

This clonotype was detected a few times. This rearrangement joins TRBV5-1 to TRBJ2-3, with D unresolved. CDR1 and CDR2 from the germline V gene are SGHRS and YFSETQ. CDR3 size: 14 residues. The V end was cut by 2 bases, the J end by 5 bases, with 12 bases between. CDR3 loop: CASSLSLVGDTQYF. CDR3 in DNA: TGCGCCAGCAGCTTATCCCTAGTGGGAGATACGCAGTATTTT.

The V call is TRBV6-1, the J call TRBJ2-7; 7 bases are shared with TRBD2. The junction had 11 bases not matched to a gene; V was cut back by 6 bases and J by 3 bases. The CDR3 is 15 amino acids. Germline CDR1 MNHNS, CDR2 SASEGT. CDR3 bases: TGTGCCAGCAGAGACTCCGGGACTACCAGCTACGAGCAGTACTTC. It yields the protein CASRDSGTTSYEQYF.